These 13 T cell receptor beta chains came from one sample sequenced in a study of human T cells and chemical hapten exposure. TCRdb independently ran MiXCR on the RACE reads; one entry per CDR3 protein. The sample yields under 200,000 distinct CDR3 sequences, approximately 15% seen once. Time point: patch test 1, 2 weeks after DPC sensitization. Stated treatment: therapeutic diphenylcyclopropenone sensitization with weekly scalp DPC. The starting material was whole blood, obtained in connection with sensitization to the hapten diphenylcyclopropenone (DPC). The receptors come from a young woman with alopecia areata. Some clones in this sample may be carry-over from other donors' samples.

There are a few counts of this clonotype. This chain uses TRBV28 with TRBJ2-7; weak D call: TRBD2 (5 bases). The length of the CDR3 is 12 residues. Germline values: CDR1 MDHEN, CDR2 SYDVKM. Trimming stripped 1 base from V and 6 bases from J, with 7 bases between. As DNA, the CDR3 is TGTGCCAGCAGTTTATTCGGAGGCGAGCAGTACTTC. Translation: CASSLFGGEQYF.

The gene calls are TRBV2 and TRBJ1-5; 8 bases fit TRBD1. Looked up from germline, CDR1 is SNHLY and CDR2 is FYNNEI. V shed 4 bases, J shed 8 bases, and the junction held 10 bases outside the gene matches. This CDR3 has 15 amino acids. The CDR3 is CASSARTGTGEPQHF. CDR3 sequence (DNA): TGTGCCAGCAGTGCTCGGACAGGGACTGGTGAGCCCCAGCATTTT.

This clonotype has more than one count but fewer than ten. The rearrangement links TRBV30 to TRBJ2-7; D uncertain. Trimming cost V 2 bases and J 0 bases, with 8 bases left between them. This CDR3 comprises 13 residues. Germline CDR1 reads GTSNPN; CDR2 reads SVGIG (reference sequence). The CDR3, as DNA: TGTGCCTGGAGTCCCTTGAGCTCCTACGAGCAGTACTTC. Protein: CAWSPLSSYEQYF.

The rearrangement links TRBV10-3 to TRBJ1-2; D possibly corresponds to TRBD1 (6 bases). Trimming took off 6 bases at V and 6 bases at J, with 20 bases between the two ends. The CDR3 is 15 residues long. Germline-derived CDR1 and CDR2 are ENHRY and SYGVKD. CDR3 sequence (DNA): TGTGCCATCAGCTCTTTACAGGGAATGGGGGATGGCTACACCTTC. This translates into CAISSLQGMGDGYTF.

V and J are TRBV4-1 and TRBJ2-7; 8 nucleotides align to TRBD1. The CDR3 sequence is 15 residues long. Trimming took 1 base from V and 3 from J; bases not matched to a gene: 5. The germline V gene encodes CDR1 MGHRA and CDR2 YSYEKL. The CDR3 DNA reads TGCGCCAGCAGCCAAGGAGGACAGGGACTCTACGAGCAGTACTTC. This encodes CASSQGGQGLYEQYF.

CDR3 amino acids: CSAIRGAGDSNQPQHF. The DNA of the CDR3 is TGCAGTGCTATTCGTGGGGCAGGGGATAGCAATCAGCCCCAGCATTTT. V and J are TRBV20-1 and TRBJ1-5; TRBD1 is a possible D gene (6 bases). V shed 4 bases and J shed 0 bases, with 16 bases lying between them. The CDR3 has 16 amino acids. Germline CDR1 DFQATT, CDR2 SNEGSKA (reference sequence).

This rearrangement joins TRBV27 to TRBJ1-1; 10 bases fit TRBD1. The CDR3 loop spans 14 amino acids. J was trimmed by 7 bases and V by 4 bases; bases with no gene match: 6. The V gene's germline CDR1 is MNHEY and CDR2 SMNVEV (reference sequence). Written as DNA, the CDR3 is TGTGCCAGCAGTTACGACAGGGGGCGGTTTGAAGCTTTCTTT. Protein sequence: CASSYDRGRFEAFF.

The table lists this clonotype with a few counts. The chain is built from TRBV5-1 and TRBJ2-5; D is unresolved. The CDR3 is made up of 14 amino acids. V gave up 4 bases and J gave up 1 base, with 11 bases separating them. CDR1 is SGHRS and CDR2 is YFSETQ in the germline V gene. CDR3 sequence: CASSPGGPQETQYF. Here the CDR3 DNA reads TGCGCCAGCAGCCCCGGTGGGCCCCAAGAGACCCAGTACTTC.

V is TRBV29-1 and J is TRBJ1-5, with TRBD1 matching over 8 bases. The V segment lost 5 bases and the J segment 2 bases; nucleotides outside the gene matches: 5. The CDR3 runs 14 residues. Germline values: CDR1 SQVTM, CDR2 ANQGSEA. Here the CDR3 DNA reads TGCAGCGTTTCAGGGGGCCGGGGCAATCAGCCCCAGCATTTT. Translated: CSVSGGRGNQPQHF. Filled out from reference TRBV29-1 and TRBJ1-5, the complete variable domain reads SAVISQKPSRDICQRGTSLTIQCQVDSQVTMMFWYRQQPGQSLTLIATANQGSEATYESGFVIDKFPISRPNLTFSTLTVSNMSPEDSSIYLCSVSGGRGNQPQHFGDGTRLSIL.

The chain carries TRBV24-1 and TRBJ1-5; perhaps TRBD1 as D (6 bases). V dropped 2 bases and J dropped 6 bases, with 10 bases sitting between them. The CDR3 spans 14 residues. In germline, CDR1 is KGHDR, CDR2 SFDVKD. The CDR3 reads CATSDYRDGQPQHF. CDR3 nucleotide sequence: TGTGCCACCAGTGATTACAGGGACGGTCAGCCCCAGCATTTT.

This chain connects TRBV11-2 to TRBJ1-1; possibly TRBD1 for D (5 bases). The CDR3 totals 15 residues. Germline lookup yields CDR1 SGHAT and CDR2 FQNNGV. Trimming removed 0 bases from V and 3 bases from J, with 11 bases in between. The CDR3 region is CASSLDGTGDTEAFF. The CDR3 DNA sequence: TGTGCCAGCAGCTTAGACGGGACGGGTGACACTGAAGCTTTCTTT. Full variable domain (outside the CDR3, taken from reference TRBV11-2 and TRBJ1-1): EAGVAQSPRYKIIEKRQSVAFWCNPISGHATLYWYQQILGQGPKLLIQFQNNGVVDDSQLPKDRFSAERLKGVDSTLKIQPAKLEDSAVYLCASSLDGTGDTEAFFGQGTRLTVV.

The chain recombines TRBV11-2 with TRBJ2-5; the D gene is possibly TRBD2 (5 bases). The CDR3 totals 15 residues. Trimming pared 6 bases from V and 4 bases from J, leaving 18 bases between. Germline loops: CDR1 SGHAT, CDR2 FQNNGV. The CDR3 spells CASRATGSGGETQYF. CDR3 coding DNA: TGTGCCAGCAGAGCAACCGGAAGCGGCGGAGAGACCCAGTACTTC. Combining the CDR3 with reference TRBV11-2 and TRBJ2-5 gives the whole variable domain EAGVAQSPRYKIIEKRQSVAFWCNPISGHATLYWYQQILGQGPKLLIQFQNNGVVDDSQLPKDRFSAERLKGVDSTLKIQPAKLEDSAVYLCASRATGSGGETQYFGPGTRLLVL.

The rearrangement joins TRBV18 to TRBJ1-1; D is undetermined. CDR1 is KGHSH, CDR2 LQKENI, per germline. Trimming took off 2 bases at V and 5 bases at J, with 12 bases between the two ends. This CDR3 has 14 residues. The CDR3 loop is CASSPALMGTEAFF. As DNA, the CDR3 is TGTGCCAGCTCACCAGCTCTGATGGGTACTGAAGCTTTCTTT. Full variable domain (missing parts from reference TRBV18 and TRBJ1-1): NAGVMQNPRHLVRRRGQEARLRCSPMKGHSHVYWYRQLPEEGLKFMVYLQKENIIDESGMPKERFSAEFPKEGPSILRIQQVVRGDSAAYFCASSPALMGTEAFFGQGTRLTVV.